These 7 T cell receptor beta chains were sequenced from one sample in a study of blood T cell repertoires in COVID-19. Produced via immunoSEQ multiplex PCR; TCRdb's table is partial and in-frame only. The data contain about 480,000 clones, roughly 89% of them seen just once; the ten biggest clones take up about 1%. The sequenced sample consisted of peripheral blood. These receptors were taken from a man aged 18 to 29 with COVID-19, enrolled during active disease.

The CDR3 DNA reads as TGTGCCAGTACCTCGTCAGGGGATTCACCCCTCCACTTT. Its translation is CASTSSGDSPLHF. This chain links TRBV19 with TRBJ1-6; tentatively, D is TRBD1 (6 bases). The CDR3 totals 13 residues. From germline, CDR1 is LNHDA and CDR2 SQIVND (reference sequence). The V end was cut by 7 bases, the J end by 8 bases, with 12 bases between.

J is TRBJ2-2 and V is TRBV27, with 7 bases matching TRBD1. CDR3 length: 14 amino acids. The junction had 1 base not matched to a gene; V was cut back by 6 bases and J by 0 bases. Germline CDR1 reads MNHEY; CDR2 reads SMNVEV (reference sequence). CDR3 sequence reads: CASRGTANTGELFF. The CDR3 nucleotides are TGTGCCAGCAGAGGGACAGCGAACACCGGGGAGCTGTTTTTT.

The chain has TRBV30 and TRBJ1-1; D remains ambiguous. Between the trimmed V and J ends, which lost 3 bases and 4 bases, there was a span of 12 bases. The germline V gene has CDR1 GTSNPN and CDR2 SVGIG (reference sequence). The CDR3 totals 13 residues. The CDR3 DNA reads as TGTGCCTGGAGCCGCTGGGGAGGCACTGAAGCTTTCTTT. Residues: CAWSRWGGTEAFF.

The CDR3 reads CAWTSGSRNEQFF. CDR3 bases: TGTGCCTGGACCAGCGGGAGCAGAAATGAGCAGTTCTTC. The chain combines TRBV30 with TRBJ2-1; 8 bases fit TRBD2. V gave up 4 bases and J gave up 7 bases; unmatched junction bases: 6. The CDR3 spans 13 residues. The germline V gene has CDR1 GTSNPN and CDR2 SVGIG (reference sequence).

A single count supports this clone. The chain links TRBV19 to TRBJ2-1, with 9 nucleotides matching TRBD2. J gave up 8 bases and V 6 bases, and 5 bases lay outside the gene matches. Germline V gene lookup returns CDR1 LNHDA and CDR2 SQIVND (reference sequence). This CDR3 contains 13 residues. DNA for the CDR3: TGTGCCAGTAGCCCCGGGACTAGCTATGAGCAGTTCTTC. It is translated as CASSPGTSYEQFF.

The J gene is TRBJ2-7, the V gene TRBV6-5; D ambiguous. The CDR3 runs to 14 residues. The V gene's germline CDR1 is MNHEY and CDR2 SVGAGI. Trimming removed 6 bases from V and 2 bases from J, with 14 bases in between. CDR3 loop: CASSDTPFTYEQYF. The CDR3 DNA reads as TGTGCCAGCAGCGACACACCTTTTACCTACGAGCAGTACTTC.

J is TRBJ2-7 and V is TRBV11-2; D is undetermined. From germline, CDR1 is SGHAT and CDR2 FQNNGV. V was cut by 1 base and J by 2 bases, with 12 bases left in between. This CDR3 has 15 residues. This CDR3 reads CASSLGVDFTYEQYF. CDR3 sequence (DNA): TGTGCCAGCAGCTTAGGCGTAGATTTTACCTACGAGCAGTACTTC.